This TCR beta chain was captured in a study of cytomegalovirus exposure and HLA in healthy donors. The study's findings and limits: The study designated 160 or so TCR beta chains cytomegalovirus-associated.

Primers: 60 Vbeta forward and 13 Jbeta reverse. Measured with immunoSEQ multiplex PCR; TCRdb has only the in-frame clones, and not every one. The sample has 140,000 to 150,000 clones, and its top ten clones hold 0.8% to 1%. As concerns this clone: Its specificity is unknown.

V was pared by 6 bases and J by 9 bases, with 12 bases between. Germline loops: CDR1 MNHNY, CDR2 SVGAGI (reference sequence). The CDR3 has 12 residues. The V gene is TRBV6-6, the J gene TRBJ1-5; D not certain. The receptor's source is a male donor in good health and CMV-seronegative. The sequenced material came from PBMCs. In nucleotides, the CDR3 is TGTGCCAGCAGGCGCCCAGACTTGCCCCAGCATTTT. This encodes CASRRPDLPQHF.